The rows below give T cell receptor beta chains drawn from one sample of a study of TIL therapy for anti-PD-1-resistant metastatic lung cancer. TCRdb keeps only in-frame clones here, not all; method: immunoSEQ multiplex PCR. The repertoire has 13,000 or so clones, approximately 72% of them found once; the top ten carry roughly 8.9%. This sample comprised tumor tissue, obtained at baseline. These receptor sequences come from a woman between 25 and 85 years old with non-small cell lung cancer. Each CDR3 is given with its conserved first and last residue. A D gene is named only where the DNA matches it firmly.

D: -
J: TRBJ1-5
V: TRBV6-5
CDR3: CASRQTRGGNQPQHF

D: -
J: TRBJ2-3
V: TRBV19
CDR3: CASSPLWRPDTQYF

D: -
J: TRBJ2-7
V: TRBV2
CDR3: CASPQGLSSYEQYF

D: -
J: TRBJ2-3
V: TRBV10-3
CDR3: CAISEYRGTDTQYF

D: -
J: TRBJ1-3
V: TRBV7-2
CDR3: CASSLERRPGNTIYF

D: -
J: TRBJ1-4
V: TRBV5-6
CDR3: CASREEGRGEKLFF

D: -
J: TRBJ2-7
V: TRBV7-9
CDR3: CASSLALGPGLISYEQYF

D: -
J: TRBJ1-2
V: TRBV18
CDR3: CASSPEYGYTF

D: -
J: TRBJ2-2
V: TRBV28
CDR3: CASSRNTGELFF

D: TRBD2
J: TRBJ2-2
V: TRBV2
CDR3: CASSESGTNTGELFF

D: -
J: TRBJ2-2
V: TRBV9
CDR3: CASSVPSGTGELFF

D: -
J: TRBJ1-1
V: TRBV5-5
CDR3: CASSLSDTEAFF

D: -
J: TRBJ1-2
V: TRBV27
CDR3: CASGGADYGYTF

D: -
J: TRBJ2-3
V: TRBV19
CDR3: CASRSGGNTQYF

D: -
J: TRBJ1-6
V: TRBV7-2
CDR3: CASSGGGGANSPLHF

D: -
J: TRBJ1-3
V: TRBV6-1
CDR3: CASRIQGSGNTIYF

D: TRBD1
J: TRBJ2-7
V: TRBV5-5
CDR3: CASSPGQDANYEQYF

D: TRBD1
J: TRBJ1-1
V: TRBV18
CDR3: CASSPRTGGYTEAFF

D: -
J: TRBJ1-5
V: TRBV28
CDR3: CASLQGSQPQHF

D: TRBD1
J: TRBJ1-1
V: TRBV9
CDR3: CASRTGTGEMNTEAFF

D: -
J: TRBJ2-1
V: TRBV7-2
CDR3: CASSLDHGGVNEQFF

D: TRBD1
J: TRBJ1-3
V: TRBV2
CDR3: CASRTGGGNTIYF

D: TRBD1
J: TRBJ2-7
V: TRBV5-1
CDR3: CASSLVTGSRFGSVYEQYF

D: TRBD2
J: TRBJ2-3
V: TRBV11-3
CDR3: CASSLDNAGGTDTQYF

D: TRBD1
J: TRBJ1-1
V: TRBV6-5
CDR3: CASSARTGNTEAFF

D: TRBD2
J: TRBJ2-5
V: TRBV7-2
CDR3: CASSLALAGGRSETQYF

D: -
J: TRBJ1-1
V: TRBV5-1
CDR3: CASSSGNLGATEAFF

D: -
J: TRBJ1-5
V: TRBV19
CDR3: CATEGGGGRWSNQPQHF

D: TRBD1
J: TRBJ1-4
V: TRBV10-3
CDR3: CAIGTGTGYEKLFF

D: -
J: TRBJ1-4
V: TRBV18
CDR3: CASSPGPEAFEKLFF

D: TRBD1
J: TRBJ2-7
V: TRBV14
CDR3: CASSRRQGPLSYEQYF

D: TRBD2
J: TRBJ2-5
V: TRBV29-1
CDR3: CSVFGLAGPQETQYF

D: -
J: TRBJ1-1
V: TRBV10-2
CDR3: CASRAGSWGTEAFF

D: TRBD1
J: TRBJ1-2
V: TRBV7-8
CDR3: CASSPDRGPGYTF

D: -
J: TRBJ1-6
V: TRBV7-8
CDR3: CASSLTGNNSPLHF

D: -
J: TRBJ2-7
V: TRBV6-5
CDR3: CASSEWTAYEQYF

D: -
J: TRBJ1-1
V: TRBV6-5
CDR3: CASSYGIEAFF